The clone carrying this T cell receptor (beta chain) was detected a few times. Its antigen is unidentified. Cells sorted by CD45RO/CCR7/CD25/CD127/CD95/CD27 comprised CD4+ naive, central memory, regulatory and stem cell-like memory cells. The CDR3 has 18 amino acids. CDR1 LNHNV and CDR2 YYDKDF come from the germline V gene (reference sequence). Deletions cut 0 bases from V and 0 bases from J, with 16 bases between. The sample is drawn from a study of beta chain features in type 1 diabetes. General observations from the study: Highly expressing activated T cells could be over-counted with a cDNA template. For patients, the naive, central memory and Treg TCRB repertoires appeared more alike than for healthy donors. Patients with type 1 diabetes carried fewer insertions and had more deletions at their VDJ junctions.

Investigators reverse transcribed all isolated RNA, so they sequenced expressed TCRB transcripts. Sequenced by immunoSEQ multiplex PCR; TCRdb stores in-frame clones only, minus some. The sample lists about 340,000 clones, 7% to 9% occurring once. Material: central memory CD4+ T cells from blood. The V call is TRBV15, the J call TRBJ2-3, with D perhaps TRBD2 (5 bases). The TCR comes from a young woman in good health. CDR3 bases: TGTGCCACCAGCAGAGAAGACGCTAGCAGAATTAGCACAGATACGCAGTATTTT. Residues: CATSREDASRISTDTQYF.